This T cell receptor beta chain was captured by sequencing in a study of glioma-infiltrating T cells. The wider study: Before surgery, glioma patients received dexamethasone for at most six days. Findings and limits, study-wide: Tissue-blood divergence was below expectation in non-neoplastic patients, above in gliomas. A blood CDR3 motif signature was depleted in highly divergent patients.

Germline V gives CDR1 LNHNV, CDR2 YYDKDF (reference sequence). Between the trimmed V and J ends, which lost 0 bases and 5 bases, there was a span of 11 bases. The CDR3 sequence is 15 residues long. The iRepertoire nested amplicon-rescue multiplex PCR amplified TCR alpha and beta CDR3s from RNA. Input was roughly 100-450 ng of tissue mRNA or PBMC total RNA. TCRdb passed the multiplex PCR reads through MiXCR, listing each CDR3 protein once. The sample contains more than 300,000 distinct CDR3 sequences, around 45% of which appear only once. This clonotype was observed a handful of times. What it binds is unknown.

The TCR originated in a human donor with low-grade glioma or glioblastoma, undergoing nonglioma brain surgery, or in good health (not recorded which). The specimen was glioma tissue, nonneoplastic brain tissue, or PBMCs (not recorded which). The chain recombines TRBV15 with TRBJ1-3; D remains unclear. The CDR3 DNA sequence: TGTGCCACCAGCAGAGATCGGGGTTATCGAAACACCATATATTTT. Residues: CATSRDRGYRNTIYF.